This T cell receptor (beta chain) was profiled in a study of blood T cell repertoires in COVID-19. Study-level background: Some COVID-19 samples were acute and others convalescent; all came from the United States, Italy and Spain. The analysed material was cDNA or gDNA that came from T cells, B-cell-depleted T cells, or PBMCs.

Germline loops: CDR1 LNHDA, CDR2 SQIVND (reference sequence). Unmatched junction bases numbered 7, after V lost 2 bases and J lost 6 bases. The CDR3 has 16 amino acids. Assay used: immunoSEQ multiplex PCR; TCRdb lists only in-frame clones, some missing. This sample yields about 180,000 clones, of which roughly four fifths are seen a single time; roughly 7.5% belongs to the top ten. The chain joins TRBV19 to TRBJ1-5, with 10 positions matching TRBD1. The specimen was peripheral blood. The TCR originated in a woman aged 65 to 85 with COVID-19, enrolled during active disease. CDR3 DNA sequence: TGTGCCAGTAGTATATCAGACAGGGGGCGTTTTCAGCCCCAGCATTTT. Translating gives CASSISDRGRFQPQHF.